This T cell receptor (beta chain) was retrieved from a study of T cell changes during pregnancy in multiple sclerosis. The V end lost 0 bases, the J end lost 3 bases, and 10 bases lay between the germline ends. The CDR3 spans 15 residues. Germline lookup yields CDR1 SEHNR and CDR2 FQNEAQ (reference sequence). Clones were sequenced by immunoSEQ multiplex PCR, and TCRdb holds only the in-frame ones, with some missing. The sample yields 40,000 to 60,000 clones, around 93% seen once. The chain joins TRBV7-9 to TRBJ2-3; weak D call: TRBD2 (6 bases). The sequence was obtained from a female donor with multiple sclerosis, enrolled in a pregnancy study. The input for sequencing was CD8+ T cells from peripheral blood mononuclear cells, taken in the second trimester of pregnancy. CDR3 in amino acids: CASSLAGGETDTQYF. As DNA, the CDR3 is TGTGCCAGCAGCTTAGCGGGCGGGGAGACAGATACGCAGTATTTT.